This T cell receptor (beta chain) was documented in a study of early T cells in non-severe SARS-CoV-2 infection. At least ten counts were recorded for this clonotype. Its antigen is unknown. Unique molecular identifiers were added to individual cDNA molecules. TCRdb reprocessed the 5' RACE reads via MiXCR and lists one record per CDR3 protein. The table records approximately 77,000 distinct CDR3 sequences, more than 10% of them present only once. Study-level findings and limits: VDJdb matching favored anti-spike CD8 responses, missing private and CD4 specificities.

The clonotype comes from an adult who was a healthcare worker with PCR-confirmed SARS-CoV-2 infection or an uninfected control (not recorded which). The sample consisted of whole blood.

The CDR3 loop is CASSQGRDAYNEQFF. CDR3 sequence (DNA): TGTGCCAGCAGCCAGGGTCGGGACGCCTACAATGAGCAGTTCTTC. This rearrangement joins TRBV7-6 to TRBJ2-1; D possibly uses TRBD1 or TRBD2 (5 bases each). The ends were cut back, 5 bases at V and 2 bases at J, with 13 bases in the middle. The germline V gene encodes CDR1 SGHVS and CDR2 FNYEAQ. This CDR3 is built from 15 residues.